The present T cell receptor beta chain was sequenced within a study of Graves' ophthalmopathy and Graves' hyperthyroidism. Findings of the study overall: As the model predicted ophthalmopathy progression, it achieved a sensitivity of roughly 69% and a specificity of more than 72%. A majority of expanded thyroid clonotypes exceeding 0.001 frequency were likewise present in blood.

The CDR3 loop spans 14 amino acids. Germline-derived CDR1 and CDR2 are GTSNPN and SVGIG (reference sequence). V dropped 1 base and J dropped 3; count of bases not matched to a gene: 3. RNA transcripts yielded amplified TCR beta CDR3 regions. The authors performed first-round RT-PCR with HTBI primers and then a second-round multiplex PCR. From the multiplex PCR reads, TCRdb called clonotypes with MiXCR, one entry per CDR3 protein. This table has about 400,000 distinct CDR3 sequences, about a sixth appearing once. There are many counts of this clonotype. Its antigen is not identified. The receptor comes from a woman aged 18-29 years with Graves' ophthalmopathy. This rearrangement joins TRBV30 to TRBJ1-5, with 7 bases aligning to TRBD1. The sequenced sample was peripheral blood. This chain's CDR3 is CAWSGQGDNQPQHF. The CDR3 DNA reads TGTGCCTGGAGTGGACAGGGTGACAATCAGCCCCAGCATTTT.